The 8 T cell receptor beta chains listed next were all sequenced from one sample in a study of blood T cells in healthy people across ages. Combining a sample-barcoded 5' primer with a J-beta primer mix, a second PCR ran for about 7 to 12 cycles. TCRdb reprocessed the 5' RACE reads with MiXCR, giving one entry per CDR3 protein. Of roughly 800,000 distinct CDR3 sequences listed, roughly 25% are singletons. These data were also filed under a second study, of T cells of mothers and their children.

The sample taken for sequencing was blood. These receptors were collected from a boy younger than 18 in good health.

The chain joins TRBV6-1 to TRBJ2-5; the match to TRBD1 covers 10 bases. There are 17 residues in the CDR3. Germline values: CDR1 MNHNS, CDR2 SASEGT. The J segment lost 1 base and the V segment lost 3 bases, leaving 8 bases of the junction unmatched. In DNA form, the CDR3 reads TGTGCCAGCAGTGAGTACAGACAGGGGGCCTCCCAAGAGACCCAGTACTTC. Its translation is CASSEYRQGASQETQYF.

The V and J genes are TRBV7-2 and TRBJ2-7; D remains ambiguous. The germline V gene has CDR1 SGHTA and CDR2 FQGNSA. Trimming stripped 2 bases from V and 2 bases from J, with 10 bases between. This CDR3 comprises 14 residues. DNA of the CDR3: TGTGCCAGCAGCTTAAGGTGGCGGACCTACGAGCAGTACTTC. Amino acid sequence: CASSLRWRTYEQYF.

In this sample, this clonotype turned up a few times. The chain is built from TRBV29-1 and TRBJ2-5; a weak D match, TRBD1 (5 bases). Deletions cut 3 bases from V and 5 bases from J, with 13 bases between. This CDR3 region has 13 residues. Germline V lookup: CDR1 SQVTM, CDR2 ANQGSEA. The CDR3 reads CSVEWGRAETQYF. In DNA form, the CDR3 reads TGCAGCGTTGAGTGGGGCAGGGCGGAGACCCAGTACTTC.

This clonotype was detected only a few times. V usage is TRBV4-1 and J usage is TRBJ1-1, with 8 positions matching TRBD1. Germline CDR1 and CDR2: MGHRA and YSYEKL. V trimming: 6 bases; J trimming: 0 bases; junction bases outside the gene matches: 9. The CDR3 has 16 amino acids. CDR3 region: CASSLSGQGLNTEAFF. The CDR3 DNA sequence: TGCGCCAGCAGTCTCTCCGGACAGGGACTGAACACTGAAGCTTTCTTT.

The genes are TRBV2 and TRBJ1-4; 7 bases are shared with TRBD1. The CDR3 runs to 14 residues. Trimming at V came to 4 bases and at J to 8 bases, leaving 7 bases not matched to a gene. Germline-derived CDR1 and CDR2 are SNHLY and FYNNEI. The CDR3 spells CASSALGTEEKLFF. The DNA for the CDR3 is TGTGCCAGCAGTGCTCTCGGGACAGAGGAAAAACTGTTTTTT.

V gene TRBV24-1 combines with J gene TRBJ2-5; a weak D match, TRBD1 (6 bases). The germline V and J ends were trimmed by 3 bases and 5 bases, with 15 bases remaining between them. Per germline, CDR1 KGHDR and CDR2 SFDVKD. The CDR3 is made up of 15 amino acids. DNA for the CDR3: TGTGCCACCAGTGATCCCCGACAGGTCGTGGAGACCCAGTACTTC. Its translation: CATSDPRQVVETQYF.

This chain links TRBV11-2 with TRBJ1-4; the D gene is possibly TRBD1 (5 bases). V was clipped by 7 bases and J by 7 bases, with 16 bases between them. Germline V gene data show CDR1 as SGHAT and CDR2 as FQNNGV. The CDR3 runs 14 residues. The CDR3 loop reads CASNTDSLGEKLFF. The CDR3 region has the DNA TGTGCCAGCAACACAGACAGTCTCGGTGAAAAACTGTTTTTT. The whole variable domain, filled in from reference TRBV11-2 and TRBJ1-4, reads EAGVAQSPRYKIIEKRQSVAFWCNPISGHATLYWYQQILGQGPKLLIQFQNNGVVDDSQLPKDRFSAERLKGVDSTLKIQPAKLEDSAVYLCASNTDSLGEKLFFGSGTQLSVL.

The rearrangement joins TRBV29-1 to TRBJ2-1; 7 bases match TRBD2. Germline CDR1 reads SQVTM; CDR2 reads ANQGSEA. The CDR3 contains 16 residues. Trimming took 0 bases from V and 0 from J; bases not matched to a gene: 5. CDR3 nucleotide sequence: TGCAGCGTTGAAGACTCAGCGGGAAGCTCCTACAATGAGCAGTTCTTC. Its protein is CSVEDSAGSSYNEQFF.